Listed below are T cell receptor beta chains from one sample, sequenced in a study of T cells in Graves' hyperthyroidism and ophthalmopathy. TCRdb independently ran MiXCR on the multiplex PCR reads; one entry per CDR3 protein. The repertoire holds around 760,000 distinct CDR3 sequences, just over 35% seen once, with 30% to 40% in the top ten. Material for sequencing was blood. The source is a woman aged 40-49 years with Graves' hyperthyroidism. CDR3s include the opening cysteine and the closing phenylalanine or tryptophan. Fields, in order: clone size, CDR3 length, V gene, D gene, J gene, CDR3 protein, CDR3 DNA. The D gene is left open where the match is weak. The size entry is marked missing in some rows and otherwise reads once, few, many or a size class.

-	15	TRBV4-3	-	TRBJ1-2	CASSQGWDPNYGYTF	TGCGCCAGCAGCCAGGGTTGGGATCCTAACTATGGCTACACCTTC
-	16	TRBV5-4	-	TRBJ2-2	CASSFLQDTNTGELFF	TGTGCCAGCAGCTTCCTCCAAGATACGAACACCGGGGAGCTGTTTTTT
many	18	TRBV10-3	-	TRBJ1-5	CAISESIRTGRFNQPQHF	TGTGCCATCAGTGAGTCGATACGAACTGGGCGGTTTAATCAGCCCCAGCATTTT
-	15	TRBV20-1	TRBD2	TRBJ2-7	CSARDGLAGAEGQYF	TGCAGTGCTAGAGATGGGCTAGCGGGGGCGGAGGGGCAGTACTTC
many	13	TRBV20-1	TRBD1	TRBJ2-7	CSATRTGFYEQYF	TGCAGTGCTACTCGGACAGGGTTCTACGAGCAGTACTTC
-	13	TRBV6-6	-	TRBJ2-7	CASSYLQSGEQYF	TGTGCCAGCAGTTACCTTCAGAGTGGCGAGCAGTACTTC
once	13	TRBV19	-	TRBJ2-2	CAGGTAYTGELFF	TGTGCCGGAGGGACGGCGTACACCGGGGAGCTGTTTTTT
-	16	TRBV7-8	TRBD1	TRBJ1-1	CASSFSGGAWDTEAFF	TGTGCCAGCAGCTTTTCAGGGGGCGCGTGGGACACTGAAGCCTTCTTT
-	16	TRBV5-1	TRBD2	TRBJ2-5	CASSTGGTSVGETQYF	TGTGCCAGCAGCACGGGAGGGACTAGCGTTGGAGAGACCCAGTACTTC
-	15	TRBV2	-	TRBJ2-1	CASTLGSGAYNEQFF	TGTGCCAGCACCCTAGGGAGTGGAGCCTACAATGAGCAGTTCTTC
-	8	TRBV15	-	TRBJ2-5	CATSRARF	TGTGCCACCAGCAGAGCGCGGTTT
-	14	TRBV12-3/TRBV12-4	TRBD1	TRBJ1-6	CASGDRGVYSPLHF	TGTGCCAGTGGGGACAGGGGCGTATATTCACCCCTCCACTTT
few	16	TRBV19	-	TRBJ1-5	CASSMAGRYSNQPQHF	TGTGCCAGTAGTATGGCTGGACGGTATAGCAATCAGCCCCAGCATTTT
-	14	TRBV9	-	TRBJ2-1	CASSVLWVGNEQFF	TGTGCCAGCAGCGTCCTTTGGGTGGGAAATGAGCAGTTCTTC
-	17	TRBV24-1	TRBD2	TRBJ2-5	CATSDSQSLTGGETQYF	TGTGCCACCAGTGATTCCCAGTCCTTAACGGGGGGAGAGACCCAGTACTTC
-	13	TRBV29-1	TRBD1	TRBJ1-2	CSGTGQGNYGYTF	TGCAGTGGGACGGGACAGGGCAACTATGGCTACACCTTC